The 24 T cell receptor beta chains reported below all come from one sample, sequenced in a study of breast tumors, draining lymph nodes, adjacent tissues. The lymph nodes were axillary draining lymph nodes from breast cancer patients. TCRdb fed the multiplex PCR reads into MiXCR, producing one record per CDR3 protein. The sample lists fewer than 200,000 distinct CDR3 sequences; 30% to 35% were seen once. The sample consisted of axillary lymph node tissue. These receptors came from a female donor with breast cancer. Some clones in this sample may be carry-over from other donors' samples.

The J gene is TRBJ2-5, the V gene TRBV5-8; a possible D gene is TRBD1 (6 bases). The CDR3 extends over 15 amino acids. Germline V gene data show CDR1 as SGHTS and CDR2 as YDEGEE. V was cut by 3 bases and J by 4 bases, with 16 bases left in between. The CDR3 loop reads CASSWIPGTLETQYF. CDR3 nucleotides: TGTGCCAGCAGCTGGATCCCCGGGACACTAGAGACCCAGTACTTC.

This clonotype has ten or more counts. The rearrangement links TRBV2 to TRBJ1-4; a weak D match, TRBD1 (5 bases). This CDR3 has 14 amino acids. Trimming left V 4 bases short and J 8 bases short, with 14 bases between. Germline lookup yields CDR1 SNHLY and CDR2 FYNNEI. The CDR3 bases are TGTGCCAGCAGTGTCGGAGGGACCGGGGAAAAACTGTTTTTT. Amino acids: CASSVGGTGEKLFF.

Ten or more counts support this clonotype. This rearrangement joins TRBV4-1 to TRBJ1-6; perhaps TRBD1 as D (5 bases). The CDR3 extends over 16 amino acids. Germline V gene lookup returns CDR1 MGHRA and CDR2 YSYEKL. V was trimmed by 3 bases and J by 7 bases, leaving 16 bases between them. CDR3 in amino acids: CASSQTAGLGNSPLHF. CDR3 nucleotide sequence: TGCGCCAGCAGCCAGACAGCGGGACTCGGGAATTCACCCCTCCACTTT.

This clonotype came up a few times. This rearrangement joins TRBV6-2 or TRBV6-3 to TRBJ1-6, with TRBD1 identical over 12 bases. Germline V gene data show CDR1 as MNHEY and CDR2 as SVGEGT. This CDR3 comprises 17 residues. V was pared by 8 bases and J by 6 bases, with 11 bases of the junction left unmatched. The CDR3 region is CASQFHGTGGGNSPLHF. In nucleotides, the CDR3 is TGTGCCAGCCAATTCCACGGGACAGGGGGCGGTAATTCACCCCTCCACTTT.

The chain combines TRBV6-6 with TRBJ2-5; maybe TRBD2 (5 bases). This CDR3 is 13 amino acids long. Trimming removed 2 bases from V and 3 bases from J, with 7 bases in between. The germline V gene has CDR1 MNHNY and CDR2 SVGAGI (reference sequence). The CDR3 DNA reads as TGTGCCAGCAGTTACCTTAGCGAAGAGACCCAGTACTTC. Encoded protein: CASSYLSEETQYF.

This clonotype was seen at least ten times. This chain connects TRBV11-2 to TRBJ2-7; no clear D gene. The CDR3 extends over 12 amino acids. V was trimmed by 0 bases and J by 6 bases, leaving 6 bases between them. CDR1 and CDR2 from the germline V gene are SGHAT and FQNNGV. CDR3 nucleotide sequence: TGTGCCAGCAGCTTAGAGGAACGCGAGCAGTACTTC. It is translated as CASSLEEREQYF.

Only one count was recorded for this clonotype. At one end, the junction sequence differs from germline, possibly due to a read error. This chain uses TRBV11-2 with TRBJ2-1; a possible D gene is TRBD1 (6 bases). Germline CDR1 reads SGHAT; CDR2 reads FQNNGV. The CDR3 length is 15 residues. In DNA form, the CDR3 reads TGCGCCAGCAGCCCTCGACAGGTCGGGGTCGACGAGCAGTTCTTC. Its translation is CASSPRQVGVDEQFF.

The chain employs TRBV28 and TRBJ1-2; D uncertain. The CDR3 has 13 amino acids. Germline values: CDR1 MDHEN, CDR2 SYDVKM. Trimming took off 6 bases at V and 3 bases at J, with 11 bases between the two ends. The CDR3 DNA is TGTGCCAGCAGCCCCCCCTACGACTATGGCTACACCTTC. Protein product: CASSPPYDYGYTF.

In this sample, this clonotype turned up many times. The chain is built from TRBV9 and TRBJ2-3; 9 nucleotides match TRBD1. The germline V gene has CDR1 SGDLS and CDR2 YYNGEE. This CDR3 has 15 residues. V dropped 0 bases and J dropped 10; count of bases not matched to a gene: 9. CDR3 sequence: CASSVGQGVLFSQYF. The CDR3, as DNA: TGTGCCAGCAGCGTAGGACAGGGGGTCCTTTTTTCGCAGTATTTT.

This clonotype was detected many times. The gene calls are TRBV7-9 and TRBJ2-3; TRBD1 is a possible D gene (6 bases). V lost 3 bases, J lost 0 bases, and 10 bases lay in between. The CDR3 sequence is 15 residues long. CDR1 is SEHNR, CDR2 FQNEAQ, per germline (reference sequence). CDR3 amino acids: CASSLWDTSTDTQYF. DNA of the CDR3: TGTGCCAGCAGCTTGTGGGACACGAGCACAGATACGCAGTATTTT.

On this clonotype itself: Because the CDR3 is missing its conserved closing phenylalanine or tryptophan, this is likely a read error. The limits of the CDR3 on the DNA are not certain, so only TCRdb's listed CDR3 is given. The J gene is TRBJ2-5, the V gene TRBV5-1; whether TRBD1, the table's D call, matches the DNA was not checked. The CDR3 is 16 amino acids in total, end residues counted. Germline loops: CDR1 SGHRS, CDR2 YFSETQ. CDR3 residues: CASSLRTGGDGYTFGS.

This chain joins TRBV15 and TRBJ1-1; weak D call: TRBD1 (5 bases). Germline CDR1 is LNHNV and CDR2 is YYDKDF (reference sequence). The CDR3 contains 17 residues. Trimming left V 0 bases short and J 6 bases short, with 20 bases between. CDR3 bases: TGTGCCACCAGCAGAGATCGGGGGGGAGGTTGGTTCCCTGAAGCTTTCTTT. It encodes CATSRDRGGGWFPEAFF.

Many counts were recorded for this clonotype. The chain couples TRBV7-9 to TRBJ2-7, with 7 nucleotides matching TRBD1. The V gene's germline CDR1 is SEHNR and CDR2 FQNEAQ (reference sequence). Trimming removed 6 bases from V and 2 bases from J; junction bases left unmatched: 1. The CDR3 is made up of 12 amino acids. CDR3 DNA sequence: TGTGCCAGCAGACAGGGGACCTACGAGCAGTACTTC. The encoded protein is CASRQGTYEQYF.

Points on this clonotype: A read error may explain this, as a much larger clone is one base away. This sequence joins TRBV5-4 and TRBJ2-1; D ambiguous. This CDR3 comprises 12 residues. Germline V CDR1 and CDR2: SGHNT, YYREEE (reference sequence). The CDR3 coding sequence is TGTGCCAGCAGTCGGCCCTACGATGAGCAGTTCTTC. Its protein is CASSRPYDEQFF.

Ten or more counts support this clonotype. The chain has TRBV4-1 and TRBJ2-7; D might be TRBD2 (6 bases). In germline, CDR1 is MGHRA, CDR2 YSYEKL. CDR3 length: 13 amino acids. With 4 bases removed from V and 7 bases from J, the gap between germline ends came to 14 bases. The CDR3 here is CASSPRGAGEQYF. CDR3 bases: TGCGCCAGCAGCCCCCGCGGGGCGGGTGAGCAGTACTTC.

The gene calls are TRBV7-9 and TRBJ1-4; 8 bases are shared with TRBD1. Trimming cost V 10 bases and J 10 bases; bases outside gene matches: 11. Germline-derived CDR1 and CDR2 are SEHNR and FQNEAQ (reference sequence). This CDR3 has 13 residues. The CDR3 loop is CATPLGGTGKLFF. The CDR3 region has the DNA TGTGCCACTCCCCTGGGTGGGACAGGAAAACTGTTTTTT.

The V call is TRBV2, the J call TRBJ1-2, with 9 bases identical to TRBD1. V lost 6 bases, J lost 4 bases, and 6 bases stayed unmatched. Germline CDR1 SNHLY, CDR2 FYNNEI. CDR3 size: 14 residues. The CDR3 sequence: CASRTGQGFYGYTF. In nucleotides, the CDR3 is TGTGCCAGCAGGACGGGACAGGGATTCTATGGCTACACCTTC.

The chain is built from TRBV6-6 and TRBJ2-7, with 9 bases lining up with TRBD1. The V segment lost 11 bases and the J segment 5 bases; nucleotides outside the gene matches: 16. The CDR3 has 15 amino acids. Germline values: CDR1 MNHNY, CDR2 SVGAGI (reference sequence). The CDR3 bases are TGTGCCTGCCGAGGTGGCGGGACAGGGTACGACGAGCAGTACTTC. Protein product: CACRGGGTGYDEQYF.

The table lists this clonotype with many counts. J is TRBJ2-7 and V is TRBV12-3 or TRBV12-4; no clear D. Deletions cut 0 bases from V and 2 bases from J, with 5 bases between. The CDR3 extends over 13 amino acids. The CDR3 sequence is CASSLAAAYEQYF. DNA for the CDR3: TGTGCCAGCAGTTTAGCGGCGGCCTACGAGCAGTACTTC.

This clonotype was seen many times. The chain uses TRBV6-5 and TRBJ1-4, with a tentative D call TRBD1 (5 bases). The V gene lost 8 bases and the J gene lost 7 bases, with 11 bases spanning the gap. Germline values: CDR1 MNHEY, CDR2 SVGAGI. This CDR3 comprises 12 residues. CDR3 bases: TGTGCCAGCTGGGGCTACGGTGAAAAACTGTTTTTT. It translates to CASWGYGEKLFF.

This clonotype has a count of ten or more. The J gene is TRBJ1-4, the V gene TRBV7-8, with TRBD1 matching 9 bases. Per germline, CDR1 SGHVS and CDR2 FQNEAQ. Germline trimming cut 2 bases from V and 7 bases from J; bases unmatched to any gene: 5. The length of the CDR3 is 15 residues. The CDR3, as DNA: TGTGCCAGCAGCTTAACCGGGACAGGGTTTGAAAAACTGTTTTTT. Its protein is CASSLTGTGFEKLFF.

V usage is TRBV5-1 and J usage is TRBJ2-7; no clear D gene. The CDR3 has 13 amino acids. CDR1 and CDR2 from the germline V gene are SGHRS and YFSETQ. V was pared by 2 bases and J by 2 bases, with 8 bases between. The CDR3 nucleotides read TGCGCCAGCAGCTTCTCCAGCCCCTACGAGCAGTACTTC. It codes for CASSFSSPYEQYF. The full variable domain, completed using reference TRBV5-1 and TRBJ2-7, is KAGVTQTPRYLIKTRGQQVTLSCSPISGHRSVSWYQQTPGQGLQFLFEYFSETQRNKGNFPGRFSGRQFSNSRSEMNVSTLELGDSALYLCASSFSSPYEQYFGPGTRLTVT.

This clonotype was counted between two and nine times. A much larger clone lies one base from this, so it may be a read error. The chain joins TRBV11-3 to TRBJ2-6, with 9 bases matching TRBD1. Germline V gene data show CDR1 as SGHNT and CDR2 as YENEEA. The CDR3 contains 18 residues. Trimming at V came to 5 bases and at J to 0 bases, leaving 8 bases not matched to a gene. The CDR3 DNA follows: TGTGCCAGCAGCCTAAACAGGGGGCCCCTCTCTGGGGCCAACGTCCTGACTTTC. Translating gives CASSLNRGPLSGANVLTF. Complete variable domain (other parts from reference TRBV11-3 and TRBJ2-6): EAGVVQSPRYKIIEKKQPVAFWCNPISGHNTLYWYLQNLGQGPELLIRYENEEAVDDSQLPKDRFSAERLKGVDSTLKIQPAELGDSAVYLCASSLNRGPLSGANVLTFGAGSRLTVL.

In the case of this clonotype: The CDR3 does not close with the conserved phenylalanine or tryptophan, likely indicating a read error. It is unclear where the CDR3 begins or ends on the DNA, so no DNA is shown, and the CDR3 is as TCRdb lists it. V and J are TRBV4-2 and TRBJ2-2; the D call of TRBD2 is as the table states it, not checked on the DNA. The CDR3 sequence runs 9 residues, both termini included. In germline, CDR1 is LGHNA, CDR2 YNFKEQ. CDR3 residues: CASSQDRVA.